This T cell receptor (beta chain) appears in the sequencing data of a study of molecular identifiers for immune sequencing clone quantification. A single record per CDR3 protein comes from TCRdb applying MiXCR to the PCR reads. The sample gives 80,000 to 100,000 distinct CDR3 sequences, roughly 24% of which show up once; around 0.92% is in the top ten. This sequence was found in a human donor in good health. Some libraries in this study had Jurkat cell RNA spiked in. Material: naive CD8+ T cells from blood, with Jurkat cell RNA spiked in. This sample's subset: FACS-sorted CD8+CD4-CCR7+CD45RA+ naive T cells.

CDR3 bases: TGCGCCAGCAGCCGAGATGAGCGGACATCCTACAATGAGCAGTTCTTC. Its translation: CASSRDERTSYNEQFF. The genes are TRBV4-3 and TRBJ2-1; TRBD1 or TRBD2 may be the D gene (5 bases each). This CDR3 is built from 16 residues. Trimming shortened V by 4 bases and J by 1 base, and 14 bases separated the two germline ends. Germline CDR1 and CDR2: LGHNA and YSLEER.